Listed here are 5 T cell receptor beta chains from one sample, sequenced in a study of monozygotic twins with inflammatory bowel disease. TCRdb reprocessed the 5' RACE reads; each CDR3 protein has one entry and no DNA is given. Recorded for this sample: around 410,000 distinct CDR3 sequences. The sample comprised blood. These TCRs come from a human donor with ulcerative colitis or Crohn's disease, or a healthy co-twin of an affected twin (not recorded which).

The CDR3: CSASGLAGGYNEQFF. This chain connects TRBV20-1 to TRBJ2-1; TCRdb's D call, TRBD2, is unchecked because there is no DNA. The germline CDR1 and CDR2 sequences are DFQATT and SNEGSKA (reference sequence). CDR3 size: 15 residues.

The chain couples TRBV20-1 to TRBJ2-3; TCRdb proposes TRBD1, but this gene call is untestable without DNA. Per germline, CDR1 DFQATT and CDR2 SNEGSKA (reference sequence). The CDR3 sequence is 13 residues long. CDR3 in amino acids: CSVGREAPDTQYF.

V is TRBV6-1 and J is TRBJ1-1; without DNA, the TCRdb call of TRBD1 cannot be checked. Germline CDR1 reads MNHNS; CDR2 reads SASEGT. The CDR3 spans 16 residues. CDR3 loop: CASSSPGRQMNTEAFF.

This rearrangement joins TRBV7-8 to TRBJ2-1; TCRdb names TRBD2, which stays unverified in the absence of DNA. The CDR3 is made up of 16 amino acids. CDR1 is SGHVS and CDR2 is FQNEAQ in the germline V gene. CDR3 sequence: CASSSWTSGRGNEQFF.

The chain links TRBV7-9 to TRBJ1-2; TCRdb names TRBD1, which stays unverified in the absence of DNA. The CDR3 contains 14 residues. The germline V gene has CDR1 SEHNR and CDR2 FQNEAQ (reference sequence). The CDR3 sequence is CASSRTGGDYGYTF.